Listed below are T cell receptor beta chains from one sample, sequenced in a study of PD-1 blockade in mismatch repair-deficient tumors. TCRdb's table, derived via immunoSEQ multiplex PCR, lists solely in-frame clones and lacks some. The table lists approximately 51,000 clones, approximately 81% of them singletons, with around 8.1% in the top ten. The source was peripheral blood, collected 20 weeks after starting pembrolizumab. These receptors were taken from an adult with mismatch repair-deficient cancer. Each CDR3 is given without its conserved first and last residue. Each record gives: clone size, J gene, V gene, CDR3 protein. Clone size, where shown, is once, few, many, or a class for clones that have expanded.

abundance: NA
j_gene: TRBJ2-1
v_gene: TRBV5-1
CDR3aa: ASSSTLSLAGEEQF

abundance: NA
j_gene: TRBJ1-1
v_gene: TRBV5-4
CDR3aa: ASSPPGQGPTEAF

abundance: NA
j_gene: TRBJ2-7
v_gene: TRBV20-1
CDR3aa: SAGESEQY

abundance: once
j_gene: TRBJ1-4
v_gene: TRBV4-2
CDR3aa: ASSQDLGGPGESEKLF

abundance: NA
j_gene: TRBJ1-2
v_gene: TRBV4-2
CDR3aa: ASSQEGRSPAGYT

abundance: NA
j_gene: TRBJ1-2
v_gene: TRBV6-1
CDR3aa: ASRATGGNYGYT

abundance: NA
j_gene: TRBJ1-4
v_gene: TRBV6-1
CDR3aa: ASSGDGSATNEKLF

abundance: few
j_gene: TRBJ2-1
v_gene: TRBV5-1
CDR3aa: ASSLQGPDLNEQF

abundance: NA
j_gene: TRBJ2-4
v_gene: TRBV2
CDR3aa: ASSEAREGIQY

abundance: NA
j_gene: TRBJ2-2
v_gene: TRBV2
CDR3aa: ASRKLAGGSITGELF

abundance: once
j_gene: TRBJ2-7
v_gene: TRBV29-1
CDR3aa: SVSSSGTSYEQY

abundance: NA
j_gene: TRBJ1-2
v_gene: TRBV6-6
CDR3aa: ASSSTRDTYGYT

abundance: NA
j_gene: TRBJ2-3
v_gene: TRBV29-1
CDR3aa: SVDGSFGDTQY

abundance: NA
j_gene: TRBJ2-1
v_gene: TRBV29-1
CDR3aa: SVEKENEQF

abundance: once
j_gene: TRBJ1-5
v_gene: TRBV2
CDR3aa: ASTLRTGGNQPQH

abundance: once
j_gene: TRBJ2-7
v_gene: TRBV6-5
CDR3aa: ASSYSKGSYEQY

abundance: NA
j_gene: TRBJ2-2
v_gene: TRBV15
CDR3aa: ATRTTSGRSAGELF

abundance: NA
j_gene: TRBJ1-5
v_gene: TRBV4-1
CDR3aa: ASSQDSSRPSNQPQH

abundance: few
j_gene: TRBJ2-7
v_gene: TRBV10-3
CDR3aa: AISESPGYEQY

abundance: NA
j_gene: TRBJ2-5
v_gene: TRBV5-1
CDR3aa: ASSRLLAEETQY

abundance: once
j_gene: TRBJ2-1
v_gene: TRBV29-1
CDR3aa: SVETSGRAPNEQF

abundance: NA
j_gene: TRBJ1-1
v_gene: TRBV27
CDR3aa: ASSTGGTTEAF

abundance: NA
j_gene: TRBJ2-2
v_gene: TRBV7-6
CDR3aa: ASSHEDGRNTGELF

abundance: NA
j_gene: TRBJ2-1
v_gene: TRBV7-2
CDR3aa: ASSPGRRNNEQF

abundance: few
j_gene: TRBJ1-1
v_gene: TRBV13
CDR3aa: ASSLVGWDRGYRDTEAF

abundance: NA
j_gene: TRBJ1-4
v_gene: TRBV7-9
CDR3aa: ASSLAQGILEKLF

abundance: NA
j_gene: TRBJ2-5
v_gene: TRBV19
CDR3aa: ASSDTLGTQY

abundance: NA
j_gene: TRBJ1-2
v_gene: TRBV6-1
CDR3aa: ASSEARGAHYGYT

abundance: few
j_gene: TRBJ2-1
v_gene: TRBV30
CDR3aa: AWSKGGGEQF

abundance: NA
j_gene: TRBJ2-1
v_gene: TRBV11-1
CDR3aa: ASSSGEGEYNEQF